This TCR beta chain was sequenced during a study of shared clonotypes between healthy human individuals. Regarding the study as a whole: Four donors shared approximately 5% of their naive CD4 clonotypes.

The CDR3 spans 15 residues. J was trimmed by 4 bases and V by 2 bases; bases with no gene match: 6. The germline V gene encodes CDR1 MNHNS and CDR2 SASEGT. Assay: immunoSEQ multiplex PCR; the TCRdb copy retains only in-frame clones and omits some. Of over a million clones in the sample, 78% were seen once. This clone appeared a single time. The antigen is undetermined. Those who donated were healthy HIV-negative adults, with no recent acute infections or vaccinations reported. Sequencing used memory CD4+ T cells from PBMCs. Subset specified: CD45RA-negative fraction. This chain connects TRBV6-1 to TRBJ2-3, with 7 bases matching TRBD1. This TCR was recovered from a man aged 18 to 35 in good health. Some clones in this sample may be carry-over from other donors' samples. CDR3 sequence reads: CASSESVGGADTQYF. CDR3 coding DNA: TGTGCCAGCAGTGAAAGTGTAGGGGGCGCAGATACGCAGTATTTT.